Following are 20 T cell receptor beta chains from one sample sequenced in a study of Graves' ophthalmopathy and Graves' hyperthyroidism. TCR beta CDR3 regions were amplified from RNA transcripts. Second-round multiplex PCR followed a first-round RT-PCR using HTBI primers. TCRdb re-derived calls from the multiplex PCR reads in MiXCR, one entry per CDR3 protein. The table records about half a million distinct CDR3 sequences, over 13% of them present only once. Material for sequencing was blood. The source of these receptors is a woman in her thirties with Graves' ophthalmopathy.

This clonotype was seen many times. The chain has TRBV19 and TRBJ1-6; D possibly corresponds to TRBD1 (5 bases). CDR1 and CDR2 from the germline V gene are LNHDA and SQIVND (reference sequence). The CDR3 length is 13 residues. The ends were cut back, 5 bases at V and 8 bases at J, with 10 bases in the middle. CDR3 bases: TGTGCCAGTAGTCTGGACATGGATTCACCCCTCCACTTT. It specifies CASSLDMDSPLHF.

The CDR3 DNA reads TGTGCCTGGAGCCCGACCTACTATGGCTACACCTTC. Residues: CAWSPTYYGYTF. This sequence joins TRBV30 and TRBJ1-2; unclear D gene. V was pared by 3 bases and J by 3 bases, with 8 bases between. The CDR3 contains 12 residues. Germline-derived CDR1 and CDR2 are GTSNPN and SVGIG (reference sequence).

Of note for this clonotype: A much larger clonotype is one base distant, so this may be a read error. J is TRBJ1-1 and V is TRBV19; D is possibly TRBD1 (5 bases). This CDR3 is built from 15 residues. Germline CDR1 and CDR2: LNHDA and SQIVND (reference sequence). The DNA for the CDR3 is TGTTCCAGTAGTATGTTGGGGGGTTATCGCACTGAAGCTTTCTTT. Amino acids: CSSSMLGGYRTEAFF.

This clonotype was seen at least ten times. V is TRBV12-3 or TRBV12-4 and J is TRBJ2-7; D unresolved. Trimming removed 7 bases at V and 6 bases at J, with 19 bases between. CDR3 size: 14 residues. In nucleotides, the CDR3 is TGTGCCAGCACCCAGTCCGGCAGAGCTGGCGAGCAGTACTTC. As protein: CASTQSGRAGEQYF.

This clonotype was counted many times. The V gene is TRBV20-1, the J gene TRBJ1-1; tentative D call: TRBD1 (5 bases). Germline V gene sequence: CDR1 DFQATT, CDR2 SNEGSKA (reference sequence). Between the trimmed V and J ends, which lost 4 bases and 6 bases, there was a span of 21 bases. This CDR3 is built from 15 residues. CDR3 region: CSANKRPGRIPEAFF. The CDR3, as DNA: TGCAGTGCTAATAAGCGTCCGGGACGGATCCCTGAAGCTTTCTTT.

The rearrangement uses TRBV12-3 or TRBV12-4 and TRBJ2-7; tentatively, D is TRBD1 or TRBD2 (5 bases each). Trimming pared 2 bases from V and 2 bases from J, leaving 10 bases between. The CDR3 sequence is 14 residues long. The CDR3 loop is CASSLHEGTYEQYF. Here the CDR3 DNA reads TGTGCCAGCAGTTTACATGAGGGGACCTACGAGCAGTACTTC.

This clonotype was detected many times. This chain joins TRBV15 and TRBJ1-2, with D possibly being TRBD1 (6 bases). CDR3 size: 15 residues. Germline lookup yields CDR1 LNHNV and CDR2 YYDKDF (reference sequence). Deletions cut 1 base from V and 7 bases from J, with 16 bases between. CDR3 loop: CATSRVRGGGSGYTF. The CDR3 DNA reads TGTGCCACCAGCAGAGTGAGGGGGGGTGGCTCTGGCTACACCTTC.

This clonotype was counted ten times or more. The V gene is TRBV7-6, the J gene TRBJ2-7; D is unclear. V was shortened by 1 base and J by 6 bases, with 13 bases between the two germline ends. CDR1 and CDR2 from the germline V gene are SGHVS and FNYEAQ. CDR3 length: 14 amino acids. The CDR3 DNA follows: TGTGCCAGCAGCTTAGGAACAGCCTTTACCGAGCAGTACTTC. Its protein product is CASSLGTAFTEQYF.

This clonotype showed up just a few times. CDR3 amino acids: CATMAASANIQYF. The CDR3 DNA follows: TGTGCCACCATGGCGGCGTCAGCGAACATTCAGTACTTC. The chain employs TRBV24-1 and TRBJ2-4; D remains ambiguous. The germline gives CDR1 KGHDR, CDR2 SFDVKD. Trimming took 8 bases from V and 7 from J, leaving 14 bases between them. The CDR3 contains 13 residues.

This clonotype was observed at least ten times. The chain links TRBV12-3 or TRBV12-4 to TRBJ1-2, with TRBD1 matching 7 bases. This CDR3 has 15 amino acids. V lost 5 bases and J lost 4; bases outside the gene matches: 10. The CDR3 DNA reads TGTGCCAGCAGTCCCACCGGGGACAGTTCCTATGGCTACACCTTC. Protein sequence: CASSPTGDSSYGYTF.

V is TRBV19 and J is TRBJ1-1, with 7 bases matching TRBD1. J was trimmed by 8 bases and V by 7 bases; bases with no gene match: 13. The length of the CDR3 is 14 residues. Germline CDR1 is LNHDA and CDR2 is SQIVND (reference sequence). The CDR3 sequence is CASTPDPSGGEAFF. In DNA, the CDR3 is TGTGCCAGTACCCCGGACCCCTCAGGGGGGGAAGCTTTCTTT.

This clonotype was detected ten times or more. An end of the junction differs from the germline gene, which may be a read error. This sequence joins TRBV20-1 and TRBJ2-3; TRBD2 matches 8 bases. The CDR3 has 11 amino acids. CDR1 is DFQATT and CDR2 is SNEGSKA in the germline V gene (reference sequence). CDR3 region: CSAKRGRMGGF. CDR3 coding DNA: TGCAGTGCTAAACGCGGGAGGATGGGTGGTTTT.

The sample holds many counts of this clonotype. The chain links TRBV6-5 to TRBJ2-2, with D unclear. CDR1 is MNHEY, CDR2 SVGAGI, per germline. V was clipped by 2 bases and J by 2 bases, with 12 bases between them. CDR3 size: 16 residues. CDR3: CASSYVRRTNTGELFF. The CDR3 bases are TGTGCCAGCAGTTACGTGAGACGGACCAACACCGGGGAGCTGTTTTTT.

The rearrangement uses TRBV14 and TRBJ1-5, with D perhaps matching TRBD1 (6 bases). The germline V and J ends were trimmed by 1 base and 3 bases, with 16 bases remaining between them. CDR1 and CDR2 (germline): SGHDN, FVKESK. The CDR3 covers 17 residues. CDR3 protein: CASSQGIRGPTNQPQHF. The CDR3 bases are TGTGCCAGCAGCCAAGGAATCCGGGGGCCGACCAATCAGCCCCAGCATTTT.

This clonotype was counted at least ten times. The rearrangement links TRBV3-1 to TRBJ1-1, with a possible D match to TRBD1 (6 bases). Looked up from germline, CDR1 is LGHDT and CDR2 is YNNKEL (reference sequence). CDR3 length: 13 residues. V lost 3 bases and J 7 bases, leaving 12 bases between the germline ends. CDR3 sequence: CASSHGGAGEAFF. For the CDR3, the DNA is TGTGCCAGCAGCCATGGGGGGGCGGGTGAAGCTTTCTTT.

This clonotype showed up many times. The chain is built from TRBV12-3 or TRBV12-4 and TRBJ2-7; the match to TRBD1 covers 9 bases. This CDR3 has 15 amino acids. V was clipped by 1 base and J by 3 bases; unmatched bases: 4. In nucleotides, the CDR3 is TGTGCCAGCAGTTTAGGGGGACAGGGCTTCTACGAGCAGTACTTC. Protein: CASSLGGQGFYEQYF.

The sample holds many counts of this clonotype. CDR3: CASSPGTRQGRYYGYTF. CDR3 DNA: TGTGCCAGCAGCCCCGGAACAAGACAGGGCCGATACTATGGCTACACCTTC. This chain links TRBV12-3 or TRBV12-4 with TRBJ1-2; 7 positions match TRBD1. The CDR3 covers 17 residues. The V segment lost 6 bases and the J segment 3 bases; nucleotides outside the gene matches: 16.

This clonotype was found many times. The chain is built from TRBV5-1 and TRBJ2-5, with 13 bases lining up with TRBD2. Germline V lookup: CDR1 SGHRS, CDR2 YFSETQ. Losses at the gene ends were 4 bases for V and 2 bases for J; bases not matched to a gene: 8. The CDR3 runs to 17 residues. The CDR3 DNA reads TGCGCCAGCAGCCGCACCGGGACTAGCGGGGATCAAGAGACCCAGTACTTC. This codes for CASSRTGTSGDQETQYF.

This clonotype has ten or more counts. CDR3 DNA: TGTGCCAGCAGCTTGGACGGACTAATCTACGAGCAGTACTTC. Protein sequence: CASSLDGLIYEQYF. The genes are TRBV7-2 and TRBJ2-7; D is possibly TRBD2 (6 bases). V shed 3 bases and J shed 3 bases, with 12 bases lying between them. The germline V gene encodes CDR1 SGHTA and CDR2 FQGNSA. This CDR3 has 14 amino acids.

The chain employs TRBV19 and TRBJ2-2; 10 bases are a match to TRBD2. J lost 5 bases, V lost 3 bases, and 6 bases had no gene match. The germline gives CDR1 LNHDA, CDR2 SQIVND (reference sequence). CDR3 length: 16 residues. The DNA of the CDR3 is TGTGCCAGTAGTATGGCTAGCGGGAGTTTTACCGGGGAGCTGTTTTTT. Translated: CASSMASGSFTGELFF.